The rows below give T cell receptor beta chains drawn from one sample of a study of T cell repertoires in cytomegalovirus infection. Their antigens are not known. TCRdb reprocessed the reads via MiXCR and lists one record per CDR3 protein. The table shows hundreds of thousands of distinct CDR3 sequences, with approximately 40% occurring only once. Sample: cultured PBMCs, taken from culture after CMV antigen stimulation. Receptor source: a human donor in good health (CMV status not recorded). Some clones in this sample may be carry-over from other donors' samples. Both conserved end residues are part of each CDR3. The D gene is left open where the match is weak. Some rows mark clone size as missing; the rest say once, few, many or name a class of expanded clone.

v_call	j_call	d_call	clone_size	cdr3_nt	cdr3_aa
TRBV18	TRBJ2-4	TRBD2	.	TGTGCCAGCTCACCACCCAGGGCCCCGGGACTAGCGGGAGGACTACCCAAAAACATTCAGTACTTC	CASSPPRAPGLAGGLPKNIQYF
TRBV12-3/TRBV12-4	TRBJ2-5	.	.	TGTGCCAGCACCCGGGGGTTAAGGGAGACCCAGTACTTC	CASTRGLRETQYF
TRBV20-1	TRBJ2-1	TRBD1	.	TGCAGTGCTAGAGATCCCCAGGGGGCCTACAATGAGCAGTTCTTC	CSARDPQGAYNEQFF
TRBV6-1	TRBJ2-1	.	.	TGTGCCAGCAGACGGCCGGGACCCCTCGGCGTGGGCTCCTACAATGAGCAGTTCTTC	CASRRPGPLGVGSYNEQFF
TRBV6-6	TRBJ1-2	.	.	TGTGCCAGCAGTTACTCCCGGACAGTTCGCGCTTATGGCTACACCTTC	CASSYSRTVRAYGYTF
TRBV7-2	TRBJ2-7	TRBD2	few	TGTGCCAGCAGCTTGAGATGGGCTAGCGGGAGGGTAAACGAGCAGTACTTC	CASSLRWASGRVNEQYF
TRBV25-1	TRBJ2-1	TRBD1	.	TGTGCCAGCAGTGAATCCGCCTCCGCAGGGGGCTATGAGCAGTCCTTC	CASSESASAGGYEQSF
TRBV7-8	TRBJ2-1	.	.	TGTGCCAGCACTCTGGAGGGCCCCAGTAATGAGCAGTTCTTC	CASTLEGPSNEQFF
TRBV6-1	TRBJ2-1	.	few	TGTGCCAGCAGTCCTGATTCAAACCCACAGCATGGTTTCTACAATGAGCAGTTCTTC	CASSPDSNPQHGFYNEQFF
TRBV7-9	TRBJ2-5	.	few	TGTGCCAGCAGCTCTGACACGTACCAAGAGACCCAGTACTTC	CASSSDTYQETQYF
TRBV28	TRBJ2-1	.	.	TGTGCCAGCAACCAGGGGCCCTATAGGGAGGAGCAGTTCTTC	CASNQGPYREEQFF
TRBV7-2	TRBJ1-3	.	few	TGTGCCAGCAGCTTAGAGTGGACCGGTAACACCATATATTTT	CASSLEWTGNTIYF
TRBV7-2	TRBJ2-3	TRBD2	.	TGTGCCAGCAGCCCCCAGCGGGGGATGGGGGATACGCAGTATTTT	CASSPQRGMGDTQYF
TRBV7-2	TRBJ2-7	TRBD2	few	TGTGCCAGCAGCTTATTCGGGACTAGTACTTCTTACGAGCAGTACTTC	CASSLFGTSTSYEQYF
TRBV12-3/TRBV12-4	TRBJ2-7	.	.	TGTGCCAGCAGTTTATTGGGATCGGGGGAGCAGTACTTC	CASSLLGSGEQYF
TRBV20-1	TRBJ1-6	.	.	TGCAGTGCCATTCGGGACGTCTGGTCACCCCTCCACTTT	CSAIRDVWSPLHF
TRBV11-2	TRBJ2-5	TRBD1	.	TGTGCCAGCAGCTTATCTGGACAGGGGTGGGGGGGTCAAGAGACCCAGTACTTC	CASSLSGQGWGGQETQYF
TRBV6-2/TRBV6-3	TRBJ2-3	.	once	TGTGCCACCGTTGTGGGGGGAACAGATACGCAGTATTTT	CATVVGGTDTQYF
TRBV7-6	TRBJ1-5	.	.	TGTGCCAGCAGCTTAGGTGCAGGGGTATATAGCAATCAGCCCCAGCATTTT	CASSLGAGVYSNQPQHF
TRBV7-9	TRBJ2-6	.	many	TGTGCCAGCGATGCACTCACGCTTCGCCTCTCTGGGGCCAACGTCCTGACTTTC	CASDALTLRLSGANVLTF
TRBV7-2	TRBJ2-7	TRBD2	few	TGTGCCAGCAGCTTAGGTAGCGGGAGAGTTTACGAGCAGTACTTC	CASSLGSGRVYEQYF
TRBV11-2	TRBJ2-1	.	.	TGTGCCAGCAGCTCCAGGGTTAATGAGCAGTTCTTC	CASSSRVNEQFF
TRBV7-9	TRBJ2-5	TRBD2	few	TGTGCCAGCAGCCCGAAAGGCGGGACTAGCGGGAGTCGGGAGACCCAGTACTTC	CASSPKGGTSGSRETQYF
TRBV4-3	TRBJ1-2	.	few	TGCGCCAGCAGCCAAGAAAATCCTACAGGGAAAGATGGCTACACCTTC	CASSQENPTGKDGYTF
TRBV7-8	TRBJ1-5	.	.	TGTGCCAGCAGCTTAGCGGTGATACAGCCCCAGCATTTT	CASSLAVIQPQHF
TRBV7-2	TRBJ2-1	TRBD1	.	TGTGCCAGCGGAGAACAGGGGGCGTCCTACAATGAGCAGTTCTTC	CASGEQGASYNEQFF
TRBV12-3/TRBV12-4	TRBJ1-5	.	.	TGTGCCAGCAGCGAGAACAGGGTCAGTCAGCCCCAGCATTTT	CASSENRVSQPQHF
TRBV20-1	TRBJ2-7	TRBD1	.	TGCAGTGCTAGGTCGGGGGACAGGGGGCGGTACGAGCAGTACTTC	CSARSGDRGRYEQYF
TRBV10-3	TRBJ2-7	.	.	TGTGCCATCAGTGAGCTCAGGGAGAAAGGTAGCGAGCAGTACTTC	CAISELREKGSEQYF
TRBV7-9	TRBJ2-2	.	once	TGTGCCAGCAGCTTGAGAAGGGCGGCCACCGGGGAGCTGTTTTTT	CASSLRRAATGELFF
TRBV6-1	TRBJ1-1	.	.	TGTGCCGGAAAAGATGGGGGTTTGAGTACTGAAGCTTTCTTT	CAGKDGGLSTEAFF
TRBV20-1	TRBJ1-1	TRBD1	.	TGCAGTGCGCTGGGACAGTTAAACACTGAAGCTTTCTTT	CSALGQLNTEAFF
TRBV6-5	TRBJ2-7	TRBD2	.	TGTGCCAGCAGTTACGGCGGTAGCGGGAGTACGTACGAGCAGTACTTC	CASSYGGSGSTYEQYF
TRBV6-6	TRBJ2-7	.	.	TGTGCCAGCACCCCCACCGGGCGCCTCTACGAGCAGTACTTC	CASTPTGRLYEQYF
TRBV7-9	TRBJ2-2	TRBD2	few	TGTGCCAGCAGCTTACTATCACTAGCGGGGGGAAAAAACACCGGGGAGCTGTTTTTT	CASSLLSLAGGKNTGELFF
TRBV5-1	TRBJ1-1	TRBD1	few	TGCGCCAGCAGCACAAAACAGGGGGCGGACACTGAAGCTTTCTTT	CASSTKQGADTEAFF
TRBV7-2	TRBJ2-1	TRBD1	few	TGTGCCAGCAGCCGTACTACAGGGGGGAGCTCCTACAATGAGCAGTTCTTC	CASSRTTGGSSYNEQFF
TRBV28	TRBJ2-2	.	.	TGTGCCAGCAGACCCCAAGGGGTAAATGCGGGGGAGCTGTTTTTT	CASRPQGVNAGELFF
TRBV29-1	TRBJ2-7	.	.	TGCAGCGTCCGGGACGGGGGGCTTCAGCAGTACTTC	CSVRDGGLQQYF
TRBV7-2	TRBJ2-2	TRBD2	few	TGTGCCAGCAGCTGGGGACTAGCGGGATCAACCGGGGAGCTGTTTTTT	CASSWGLAGSTGELFF